This T cell receptor beta chain came from a study of immune heterogeneity within non-small cell lung tumors. Overall study findings and caveats: The correlation between local T-cell clonality and local tumor mutational burden was positive, moderate in strength and statistically significant, with R 0.3 to 0.4. Individual patients' high-frequency T-cell receptor beta clonotypes were largely distinct from one another. High-frequency clones unique to single sites coexisted with identical dominant CDR3 beta clonotypes that recurred across tumor sites within a patient.

Each sample used roughly 590 ng of genomic DNA from bulk tumor tissue. From each primary tumor, several far-apart biopsies were obtained during surgery. Undergoing curative surgery were patients whose non-small cell lung cancer was untreated and newly diagnosed. The V gene's germline CDR1 is LGHDT and CDR2 YNNKEL (reference sequence). Trimming stripped 0 bases from V and 0 bases from J, with 5 bases between. The CDR3 runs to 14 residues. Multiplex PCR amplified the TCR beta CDR3 region. Its first round ran for 9 to 11 cycles with 32 V and 13 J primers. TCRdb recomputed calls from the multiplex PCR reads with MiXCR, one row per CDR3 protein. The table shows 22,000 or so distinct CDR3 sequences, with over 25% occurring only once. This clonotype has more than one count but fewer than ten. Its antigen is not known.

Sequenced input: lung tumor tissue. This receptor was identified in a man in his forties with non-small cell lung cancer. The rearrangement uses TRBV3-1 and TRBJ1-1; D gene ambiguous. This CDR3 is CASSQDFMNTEAFF. The CDR3 DNA sequence: TGTGCCAGCAGCCAAGATTTTATGAACACTGAAGCTTTCTTT.